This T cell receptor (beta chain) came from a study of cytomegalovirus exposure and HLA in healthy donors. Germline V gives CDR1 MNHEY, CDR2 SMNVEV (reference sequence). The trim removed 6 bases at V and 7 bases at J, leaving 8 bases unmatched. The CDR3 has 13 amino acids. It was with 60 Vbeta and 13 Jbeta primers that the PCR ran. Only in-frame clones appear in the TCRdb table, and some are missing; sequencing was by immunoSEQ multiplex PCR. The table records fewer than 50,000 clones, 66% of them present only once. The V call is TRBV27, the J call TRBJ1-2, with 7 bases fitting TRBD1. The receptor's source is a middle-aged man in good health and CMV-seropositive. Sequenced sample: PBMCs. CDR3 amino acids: CASRSDREVGYTF. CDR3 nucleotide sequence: TGTGCCAGCAGATCAGACAGGGAAGTTGGCTACACCTTC.